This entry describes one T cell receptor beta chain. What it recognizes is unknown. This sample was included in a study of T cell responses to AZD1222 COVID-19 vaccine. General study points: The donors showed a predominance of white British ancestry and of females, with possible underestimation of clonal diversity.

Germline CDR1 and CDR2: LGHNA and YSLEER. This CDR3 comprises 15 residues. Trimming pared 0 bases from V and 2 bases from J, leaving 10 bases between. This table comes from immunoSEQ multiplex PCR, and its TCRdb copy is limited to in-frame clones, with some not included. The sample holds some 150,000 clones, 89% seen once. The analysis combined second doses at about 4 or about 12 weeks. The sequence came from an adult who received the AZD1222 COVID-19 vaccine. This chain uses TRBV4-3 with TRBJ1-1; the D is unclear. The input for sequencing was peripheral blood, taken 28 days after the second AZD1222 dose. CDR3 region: CASSQDFGGNTEAFF. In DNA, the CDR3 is TGCGCCAGCAGCCAAGATTTCGGAGGCAACACTGAAGCTTTCTTT.